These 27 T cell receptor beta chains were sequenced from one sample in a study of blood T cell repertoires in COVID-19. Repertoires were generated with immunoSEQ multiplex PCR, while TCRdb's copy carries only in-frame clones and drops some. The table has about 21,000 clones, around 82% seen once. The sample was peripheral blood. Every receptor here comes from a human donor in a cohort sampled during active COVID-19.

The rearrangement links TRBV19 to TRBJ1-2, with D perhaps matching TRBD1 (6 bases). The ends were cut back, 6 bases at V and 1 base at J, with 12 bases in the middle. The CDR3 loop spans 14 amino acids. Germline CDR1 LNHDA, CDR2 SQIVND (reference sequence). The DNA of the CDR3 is TGTGCCAGTAGGCGGACAGCCGTTAACTATGGCTACACCTTC. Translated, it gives CASRRTAVNYGYTF. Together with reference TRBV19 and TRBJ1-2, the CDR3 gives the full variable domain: DGGITQSPKYLFRKEGQNVTLSCEQNLNHDAMYWYRQDPGQGLRLIYYSQIVNDFQKGDIAEGYSVSREKKESFPLTVTSAQKNPTAFYLCASRRTAVNYGYTFGSGTRLTVV.

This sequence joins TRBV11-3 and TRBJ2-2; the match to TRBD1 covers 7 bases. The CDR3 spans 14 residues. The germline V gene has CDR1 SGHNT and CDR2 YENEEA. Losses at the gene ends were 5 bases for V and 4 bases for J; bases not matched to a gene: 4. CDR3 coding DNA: TGTGCCAGCAGCCACAGGGGCGGCACCGGGGAGCTGTTTTTT. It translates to CASSHRGGTGELFF.

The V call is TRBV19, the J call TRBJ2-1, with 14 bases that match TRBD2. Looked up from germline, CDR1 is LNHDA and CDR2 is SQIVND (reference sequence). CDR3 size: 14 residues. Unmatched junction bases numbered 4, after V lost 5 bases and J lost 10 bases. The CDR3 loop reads CASSEGTSGGEQFF. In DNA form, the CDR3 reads TGTGCCAGTAGTGAAGGGACTAGCGGGGGAGAGCAGTTCTTC.

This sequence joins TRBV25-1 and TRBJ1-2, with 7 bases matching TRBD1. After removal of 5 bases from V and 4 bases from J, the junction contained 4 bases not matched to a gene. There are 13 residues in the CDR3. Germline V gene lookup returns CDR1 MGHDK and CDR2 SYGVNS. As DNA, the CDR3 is TGTGCCAGCAGTCCTAGGGGGCTCTATGGCTACACCTTC. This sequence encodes CASSPRGLYGYTF.

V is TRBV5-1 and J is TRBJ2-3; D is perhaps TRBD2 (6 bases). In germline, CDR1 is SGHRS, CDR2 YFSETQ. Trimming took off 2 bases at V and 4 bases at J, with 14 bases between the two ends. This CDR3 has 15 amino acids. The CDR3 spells CASSFSGDHSDTQYF. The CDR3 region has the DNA TGCGCCAGCAGCTTTTCGGGGGACCACTCAGATACGCAGTATTTT.

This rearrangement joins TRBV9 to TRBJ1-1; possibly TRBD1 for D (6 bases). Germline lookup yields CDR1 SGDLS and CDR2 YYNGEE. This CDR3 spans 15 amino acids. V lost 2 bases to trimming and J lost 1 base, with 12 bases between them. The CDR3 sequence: CASSVGQSANTEAFF. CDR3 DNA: TGTGCCAGCAGCGTCGGACAGAGTGCGAACACTGAAGCTTTCTTT.

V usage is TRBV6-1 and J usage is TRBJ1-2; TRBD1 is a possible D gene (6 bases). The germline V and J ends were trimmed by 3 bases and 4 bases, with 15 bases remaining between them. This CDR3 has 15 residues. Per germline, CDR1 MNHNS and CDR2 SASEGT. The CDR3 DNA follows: TGTGCCAGCAGTGAGGCGACACAGGGCCCCTATGGCTACACCTTC. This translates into CASSEATQGPYGYTF.

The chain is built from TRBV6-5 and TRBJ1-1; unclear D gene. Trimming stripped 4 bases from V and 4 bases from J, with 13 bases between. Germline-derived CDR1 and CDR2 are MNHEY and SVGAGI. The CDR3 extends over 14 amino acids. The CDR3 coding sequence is TGTGCCAGCAGTTCCCCGGGCCTAGCCACTGAAGCTTTCTTT. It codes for CASSSPGLATEAFF.

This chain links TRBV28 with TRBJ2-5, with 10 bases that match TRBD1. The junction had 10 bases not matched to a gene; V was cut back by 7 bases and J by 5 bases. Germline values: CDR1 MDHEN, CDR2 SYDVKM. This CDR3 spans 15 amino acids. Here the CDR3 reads CASNSRDRGAETQYF. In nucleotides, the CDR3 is TGTGCCAGCAATTCGAGGGACAGGGGCGCGGAGACCCAGTACTTC.

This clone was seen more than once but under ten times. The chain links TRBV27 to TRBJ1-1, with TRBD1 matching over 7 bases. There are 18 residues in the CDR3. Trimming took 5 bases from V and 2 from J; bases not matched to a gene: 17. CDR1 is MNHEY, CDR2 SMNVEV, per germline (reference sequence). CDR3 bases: TGTGCCAGCAGTACGCCCGAAGGGGGCATAGGGCTAAACACTGAAGCTTTCTTT. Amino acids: CASSTPEGGIGLNTEAFF.

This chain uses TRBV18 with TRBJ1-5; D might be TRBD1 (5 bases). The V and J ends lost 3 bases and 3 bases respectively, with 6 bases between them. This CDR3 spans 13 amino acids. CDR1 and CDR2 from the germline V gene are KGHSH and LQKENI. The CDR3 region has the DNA TGTGCCAGCTCACCGGGACTCAATCAGCCCCAGCATTTT. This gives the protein CASSPGLNQPQHF.

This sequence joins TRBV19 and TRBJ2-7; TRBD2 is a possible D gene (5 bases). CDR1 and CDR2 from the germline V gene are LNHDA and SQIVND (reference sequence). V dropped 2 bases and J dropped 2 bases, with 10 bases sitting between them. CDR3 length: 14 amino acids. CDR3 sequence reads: CASSIRGRAYEQYF. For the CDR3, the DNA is TGTGCCAGTAGTATACGGGGAAGGGCCTACGAGCAGTACTTC.

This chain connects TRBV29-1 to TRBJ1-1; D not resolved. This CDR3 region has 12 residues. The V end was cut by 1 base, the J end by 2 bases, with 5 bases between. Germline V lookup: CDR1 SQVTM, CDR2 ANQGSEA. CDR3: CSVEVLNTEAFF. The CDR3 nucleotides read TGCAGCGTTGAAGTCCTCAACACTGAAGCTTTCTTT.

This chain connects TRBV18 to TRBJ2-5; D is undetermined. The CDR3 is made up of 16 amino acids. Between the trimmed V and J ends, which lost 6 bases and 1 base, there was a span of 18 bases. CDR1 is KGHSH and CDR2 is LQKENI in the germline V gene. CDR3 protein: CASSFAQSGAQETQYF. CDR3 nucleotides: TGTGCCAGCTCTTTTGCCCAATCAGGTGCCCAAGAGACCCAGTACTTC.

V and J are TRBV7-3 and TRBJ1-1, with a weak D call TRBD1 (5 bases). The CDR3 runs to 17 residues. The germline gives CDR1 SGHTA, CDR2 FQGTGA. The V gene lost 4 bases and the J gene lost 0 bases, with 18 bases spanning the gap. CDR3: CASSSTRSRALNTEAFF. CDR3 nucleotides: TGTGCCAGCAGCTCCACCAGATCCAGGGCCCTGAACACTGAAGCTTTCTTT.

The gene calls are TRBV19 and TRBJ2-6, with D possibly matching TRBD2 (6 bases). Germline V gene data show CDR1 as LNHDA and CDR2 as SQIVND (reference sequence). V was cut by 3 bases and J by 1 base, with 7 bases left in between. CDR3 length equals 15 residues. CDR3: CASSMTRSGANVLTF. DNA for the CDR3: TGTGCCAGTAGTATGACTAGGTCTGGGGCCAACGTCCTGACTTTC. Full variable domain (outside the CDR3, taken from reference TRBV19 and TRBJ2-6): DGGITQSPKYLFRKEGQNVTLSCEQNLNHDAMYWYRQDPGQGLRLIYYSQIVNDFQKGDIAEGYSVSREKKESFPLTVTSAQKNPTAFYLCASSMTRSGANVLTFGAGSRLTVL.

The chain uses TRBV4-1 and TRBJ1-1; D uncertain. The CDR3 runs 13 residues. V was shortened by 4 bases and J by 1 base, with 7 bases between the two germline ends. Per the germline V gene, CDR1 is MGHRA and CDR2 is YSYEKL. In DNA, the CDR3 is TGCGCCAGCAGCCGCCCGAGGAACACTGAAGCTTTCTTT. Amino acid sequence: CASSRPRNTEAFF.

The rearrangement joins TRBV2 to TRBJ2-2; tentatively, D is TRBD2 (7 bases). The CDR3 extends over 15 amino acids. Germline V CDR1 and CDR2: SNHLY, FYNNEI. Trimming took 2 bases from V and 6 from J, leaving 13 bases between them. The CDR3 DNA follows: TGTGCCAGCAGTGAAAGGGGGGGTCCGTCCGGGGAGCTGTTTTTT. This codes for CASSERGGPSGELFF.

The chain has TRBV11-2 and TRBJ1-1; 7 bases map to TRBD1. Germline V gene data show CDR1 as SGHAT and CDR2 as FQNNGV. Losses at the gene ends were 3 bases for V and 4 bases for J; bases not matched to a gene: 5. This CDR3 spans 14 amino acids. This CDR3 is CASSLWQGGTEAFF. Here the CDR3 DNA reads TGTGCCAGCAGCTTGTGGCAGGGGGGCACTGAAGCTTTCTTT.

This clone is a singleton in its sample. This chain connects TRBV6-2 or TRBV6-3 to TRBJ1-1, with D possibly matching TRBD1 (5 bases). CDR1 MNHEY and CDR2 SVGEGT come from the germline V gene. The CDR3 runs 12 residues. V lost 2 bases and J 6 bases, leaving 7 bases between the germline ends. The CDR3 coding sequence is TGTGCCAGCAGTTACAGGGGCTCTGAAGCTTTCTTT. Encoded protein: CASSYRGSEAFF.

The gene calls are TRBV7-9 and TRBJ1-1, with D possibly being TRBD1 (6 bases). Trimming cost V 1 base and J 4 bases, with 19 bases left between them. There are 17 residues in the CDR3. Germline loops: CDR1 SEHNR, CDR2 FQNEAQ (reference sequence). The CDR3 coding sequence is TGTGCCAGCAGCTTAGGGGGGACAAGGGGCCTTGGCACTGAAGCTTTCTTT. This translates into CASSLGGTRGLGTEAFF. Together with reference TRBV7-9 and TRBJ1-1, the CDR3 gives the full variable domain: DTGVSQNPRHKITKRGQNVTFRCDPISEHNRLYWYRQTLGQGPEFLTYFQNEAQLEKSRLLSDRFSAERPKGSFSTLEIQRTEQGDSAMYLCASSLGGTRGLGTEAFFGQGTRLTVV.

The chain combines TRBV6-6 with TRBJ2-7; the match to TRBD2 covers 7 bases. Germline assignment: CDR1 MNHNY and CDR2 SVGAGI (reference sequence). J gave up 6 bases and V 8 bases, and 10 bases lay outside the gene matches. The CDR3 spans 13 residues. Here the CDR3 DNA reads TGTGCCAGCCGGACTAGTCCGTTCGGCGAGCAGTACTTC. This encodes CASRTSPFGEQYF.

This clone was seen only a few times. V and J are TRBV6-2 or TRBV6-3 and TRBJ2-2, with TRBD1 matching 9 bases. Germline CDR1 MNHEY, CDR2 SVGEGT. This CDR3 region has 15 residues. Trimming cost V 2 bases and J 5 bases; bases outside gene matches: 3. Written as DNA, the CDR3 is TGTGCCAGCAGTTACACCGGGACAGGGACCGGGGAGCTGTTTTTT. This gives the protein CASSYTGTGTGELFF.

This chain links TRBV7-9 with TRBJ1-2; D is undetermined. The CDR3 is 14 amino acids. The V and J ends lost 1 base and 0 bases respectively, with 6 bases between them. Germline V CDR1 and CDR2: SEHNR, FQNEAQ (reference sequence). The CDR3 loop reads CASSLGQANYGYTF. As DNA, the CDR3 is TGTGCCAGCAGCTTAGGACAAGCTAACTATGGCTACACCTTC.

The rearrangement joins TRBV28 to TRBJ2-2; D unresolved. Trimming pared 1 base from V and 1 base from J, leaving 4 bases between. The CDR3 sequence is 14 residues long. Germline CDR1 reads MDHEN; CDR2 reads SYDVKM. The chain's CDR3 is CASSLFRNTGELFF. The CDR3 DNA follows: TGTGCCAGCAGTTTATTTAGGAACACCGGGGAGCTGTTTTTT.

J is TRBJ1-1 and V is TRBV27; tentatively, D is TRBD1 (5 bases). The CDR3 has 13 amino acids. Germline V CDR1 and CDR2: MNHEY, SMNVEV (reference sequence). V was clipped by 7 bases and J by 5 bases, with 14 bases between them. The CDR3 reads CASKTAEWTEAFF. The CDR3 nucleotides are TGTGCCAGCAAGACAGCAGAGTGGACTGAAGCTTTCTTT.

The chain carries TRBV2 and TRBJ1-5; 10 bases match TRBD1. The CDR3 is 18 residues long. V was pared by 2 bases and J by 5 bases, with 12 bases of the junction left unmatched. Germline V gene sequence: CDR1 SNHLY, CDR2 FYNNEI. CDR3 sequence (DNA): TGTGCCAGCAGTGAACTGCGACAGGGGGCTTTGTTATATCAGCCCCAGCATTTT. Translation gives CASSELRQGALLYQPQHF.